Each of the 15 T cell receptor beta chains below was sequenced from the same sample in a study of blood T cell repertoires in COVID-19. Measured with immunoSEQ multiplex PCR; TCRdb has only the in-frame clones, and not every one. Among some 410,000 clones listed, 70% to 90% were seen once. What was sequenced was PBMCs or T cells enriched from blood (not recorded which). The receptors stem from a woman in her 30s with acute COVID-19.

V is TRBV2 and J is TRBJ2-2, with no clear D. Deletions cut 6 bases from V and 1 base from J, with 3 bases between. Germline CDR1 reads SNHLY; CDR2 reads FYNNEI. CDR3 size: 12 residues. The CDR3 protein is CASSGNTGELFF. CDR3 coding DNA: TGTGCCAGCAGCGGGAACACCGGGGAGCTGTTTTTT.

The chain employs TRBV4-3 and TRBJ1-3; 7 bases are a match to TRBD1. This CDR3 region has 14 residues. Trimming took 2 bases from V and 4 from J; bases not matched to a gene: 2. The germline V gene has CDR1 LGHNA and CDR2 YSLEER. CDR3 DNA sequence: TGCGCCAGCAGCCAACAGGGGGTGGGAAACACCATATATTTT. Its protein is CASSQQGVGNTIYF.

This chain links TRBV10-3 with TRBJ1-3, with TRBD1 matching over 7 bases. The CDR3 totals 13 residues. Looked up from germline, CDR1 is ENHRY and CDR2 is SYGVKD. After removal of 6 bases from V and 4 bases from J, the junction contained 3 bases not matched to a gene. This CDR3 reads CAIRPGQGNTIYF. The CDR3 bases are TGTGCCATCAGACCGGGACAGGGAAACACCATATATTTT.

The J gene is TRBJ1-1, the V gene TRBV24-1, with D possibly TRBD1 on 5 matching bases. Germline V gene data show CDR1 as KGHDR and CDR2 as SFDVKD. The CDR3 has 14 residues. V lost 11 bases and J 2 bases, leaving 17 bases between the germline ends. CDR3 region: CAKALGGGNTEAFF. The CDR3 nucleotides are TGTGCCAAAGCGTTGGGGGGAGGAAACACTGAAGCTTTCTTT.

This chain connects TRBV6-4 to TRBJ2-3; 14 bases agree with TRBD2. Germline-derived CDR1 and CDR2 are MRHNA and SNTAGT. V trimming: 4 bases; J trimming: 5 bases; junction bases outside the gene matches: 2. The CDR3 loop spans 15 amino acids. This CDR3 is CASSVGTSGGDTQYF. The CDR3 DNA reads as TGTGCCAGCAGTGTGGGGACTAGCGGGGGAGATACGCAGTATTTT.

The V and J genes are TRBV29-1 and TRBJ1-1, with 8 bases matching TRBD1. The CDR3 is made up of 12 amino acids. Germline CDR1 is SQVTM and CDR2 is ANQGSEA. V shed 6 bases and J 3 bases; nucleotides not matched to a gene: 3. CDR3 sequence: CSVNRGDTEAFF. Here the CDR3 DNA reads TGCAGCGTAAACAGGGGGGACACTGAAGCTTTCTTT.

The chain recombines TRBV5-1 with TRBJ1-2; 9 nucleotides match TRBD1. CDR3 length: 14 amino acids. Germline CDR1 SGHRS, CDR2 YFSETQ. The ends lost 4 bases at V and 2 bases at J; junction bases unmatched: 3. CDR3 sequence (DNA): TGCGCCAGCAGCATGGACAGGGGAAACTATGGCTACACCTTC. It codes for CASSMDRGNYGYTF.

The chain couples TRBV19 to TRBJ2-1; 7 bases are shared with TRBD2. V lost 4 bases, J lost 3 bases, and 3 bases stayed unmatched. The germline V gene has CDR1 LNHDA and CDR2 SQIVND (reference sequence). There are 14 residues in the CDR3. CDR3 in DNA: TGTGCCAGTAGTAAGGGCGGGGGCTACAATGAGCAGTTCTTC. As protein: CASSKGGGYNEQFF.

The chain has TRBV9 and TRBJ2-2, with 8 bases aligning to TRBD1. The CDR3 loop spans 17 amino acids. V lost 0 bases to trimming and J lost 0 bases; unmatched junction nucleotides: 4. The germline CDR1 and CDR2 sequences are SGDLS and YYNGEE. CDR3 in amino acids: CASSVGAGGPNTGELFF. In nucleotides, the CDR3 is TGTGCCAGCAGCGTAGGCGCAGGGGGCCCGAACACCGGGGAGCTGTTTTTT.

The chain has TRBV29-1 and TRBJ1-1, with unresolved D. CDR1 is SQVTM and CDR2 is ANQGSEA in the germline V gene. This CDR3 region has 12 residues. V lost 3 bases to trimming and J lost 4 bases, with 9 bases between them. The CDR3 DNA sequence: TGCAGCGTTGATAGCAATTCCACTGAAGCTTTCTTT. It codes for CSVDSNSTEAFF.

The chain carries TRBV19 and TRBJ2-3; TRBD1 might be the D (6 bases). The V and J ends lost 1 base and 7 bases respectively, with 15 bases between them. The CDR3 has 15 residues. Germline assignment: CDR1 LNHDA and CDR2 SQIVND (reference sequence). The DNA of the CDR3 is TGTGCCAGTAGTATAGTACAGGGTCTACGAAATACGCAGTATTTT. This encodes CASSIVQGLRNTQYF.

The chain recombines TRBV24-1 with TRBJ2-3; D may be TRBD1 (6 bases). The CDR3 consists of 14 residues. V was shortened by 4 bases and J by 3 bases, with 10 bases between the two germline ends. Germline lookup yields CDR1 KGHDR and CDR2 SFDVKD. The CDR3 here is CATSERQVTDTQYF. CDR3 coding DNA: TGTGCCACCAGTGAGCGACAGGTTACAGATACGCAGTATTTT.

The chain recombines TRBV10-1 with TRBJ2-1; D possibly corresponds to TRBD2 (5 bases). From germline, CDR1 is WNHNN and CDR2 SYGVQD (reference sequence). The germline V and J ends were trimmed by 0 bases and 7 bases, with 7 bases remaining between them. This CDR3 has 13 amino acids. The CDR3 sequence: CASSESRANEQFF. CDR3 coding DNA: TGCGCCAGCAGTGAGTCGAGGGCTAATGAGCAGTTCTTC.

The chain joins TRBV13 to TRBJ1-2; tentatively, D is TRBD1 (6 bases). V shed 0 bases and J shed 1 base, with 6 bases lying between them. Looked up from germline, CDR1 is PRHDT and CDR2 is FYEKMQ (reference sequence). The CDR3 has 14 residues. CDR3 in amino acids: CASSLGQGNYGYTF. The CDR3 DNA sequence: TGTGCCAGCAGCTTAGGACAGGGTAACTATGGCTACACCTTC.

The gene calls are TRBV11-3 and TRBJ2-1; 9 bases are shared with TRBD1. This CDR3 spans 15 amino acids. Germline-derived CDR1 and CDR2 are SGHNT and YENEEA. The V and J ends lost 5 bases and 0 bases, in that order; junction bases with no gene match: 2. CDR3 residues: CASSMGQGSYNEQFF. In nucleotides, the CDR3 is TGTGCCAGCAGCATGGGACAGGGCTCCTACAATGAGCAGTTCTTC.